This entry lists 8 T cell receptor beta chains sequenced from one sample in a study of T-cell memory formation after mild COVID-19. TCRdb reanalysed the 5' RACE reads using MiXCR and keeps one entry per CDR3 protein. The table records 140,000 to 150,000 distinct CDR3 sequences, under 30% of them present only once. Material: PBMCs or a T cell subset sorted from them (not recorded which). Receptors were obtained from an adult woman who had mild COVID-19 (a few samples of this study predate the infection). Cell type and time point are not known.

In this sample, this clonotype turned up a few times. Written as DNA, the CDR3 is TGTGCCAGCAGGCCACAGGGCTCCTACGAGCAGTACTTC. Its protein is CASRPQGSYEQYF. The rearrangement joins TRBV12-3 or TRBV12-4 to TRBJ2-7; TRBD1 might be the D (6 bases). The length of the CDR3 is 13 residues. Deletions cut 6 bases from V and 0 bases from J, with 9 bases between.

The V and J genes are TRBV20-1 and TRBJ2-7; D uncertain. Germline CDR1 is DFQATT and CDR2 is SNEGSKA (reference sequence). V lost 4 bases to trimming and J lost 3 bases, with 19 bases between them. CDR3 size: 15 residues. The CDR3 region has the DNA TGCAGTGCTACAGCTACAGATATTATTCACTACGAGCAGTACTTC. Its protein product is CSATATDIIHYEQYF.

In DNA, the CDR3 is TGTGCCAGCAGCCCCAAACTAGCGGGGGTCAGGGAGACCCAGTACTTC. Its translation is CASSPKLAGVRETQYF. The chain uses TRBV7-9 and TRBJ2-5; TRBD2 matches 11 bases. Germline CDR1 is SEHNR and CDR2 is FQNEAQ (reference sequence). Trimming at V came to 5 bases and at J to 5 bases, leaving 10 bases not matched to a gene. The CDR3 consists of 16 residues.

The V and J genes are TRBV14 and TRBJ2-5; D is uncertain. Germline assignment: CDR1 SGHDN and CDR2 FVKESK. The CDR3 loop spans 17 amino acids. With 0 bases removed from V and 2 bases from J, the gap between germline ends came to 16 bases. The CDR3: CASSQDFLAGDQETQYF. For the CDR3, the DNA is TGTGCCAGCAGCCAAGATTTCCTGGCAGGTGATCAAGAGACCCAGTACTTC.

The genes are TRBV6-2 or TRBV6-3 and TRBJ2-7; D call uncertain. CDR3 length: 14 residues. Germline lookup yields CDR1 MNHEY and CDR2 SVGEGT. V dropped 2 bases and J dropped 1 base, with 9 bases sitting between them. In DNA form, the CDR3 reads TGTGCCAGCAGTTACCCGCGCTTTTCCTACGAGCAGTACTTC. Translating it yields CASSYPRFSYEQYF.

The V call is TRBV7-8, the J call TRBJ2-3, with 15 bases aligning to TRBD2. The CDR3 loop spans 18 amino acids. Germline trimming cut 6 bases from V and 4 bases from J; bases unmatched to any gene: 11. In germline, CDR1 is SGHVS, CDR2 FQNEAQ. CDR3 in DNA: TGTGCCAGCAGTCAAGAGGGGACTAGCGGGAGGAGCGCAGATACGCAGTATTTT. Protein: CASSQEGTSGRSADTQYF.

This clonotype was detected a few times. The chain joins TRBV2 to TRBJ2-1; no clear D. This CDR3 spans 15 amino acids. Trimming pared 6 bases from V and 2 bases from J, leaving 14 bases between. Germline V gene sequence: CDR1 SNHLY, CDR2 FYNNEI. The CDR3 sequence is CASRDGIAAYNEQFF. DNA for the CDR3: TGTGCCAGCAGGGACGGTATAGCAGCCTACAATGAGCAGTTCTTC.

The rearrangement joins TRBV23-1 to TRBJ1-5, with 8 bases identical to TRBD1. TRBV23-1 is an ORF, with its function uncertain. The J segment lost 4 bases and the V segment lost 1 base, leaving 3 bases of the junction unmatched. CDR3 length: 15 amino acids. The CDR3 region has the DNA TGCGCCAGCAGTCAATGGTACAGGGGGAATCAGCCCCAGCATTTT. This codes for CASSQWYRGNQPQHF.